These 18 T cell receptor beta chains originate from one sample sequenced in a study of T cells of healthy individuals. TCRdb ran MiXCR on the 5' RACE reads and lists one entry per CDR3 protein. The data show around 83,000 distinct CDR3 sequences, approximately 5.4% seen once. These receptors were obtained from a female donor in good health.

The sample holds many counts of this clonotype. The genes are TRBV6-5 and TRBJ2-3; 9 bases agree with TRBD1. Unmatched junction bases numbered 6, after V lost 3 bases and J lost 5 bases. Germline-derived CDR1 and CDR2 are MNHEY and SVGAGI. The CDR3 spans 15 residues. CDR3 coding DNA: TGTGCCAGCAGTTATTCGGGACAGGGTCGAGATACGCAGTATTTT. It translates to CASSYSGQGRDTQYF.

In this sample, this clonotype turned up a few times. The chain couples TRBV6-6 to TRBJ2-1; 9 nucleotides align to TRBD2. Trimming removed 0 bases from V and 5 bases from J; junction bases left unmatched: 5. The CDR3 length is 16 residues. Germline-derived CDR1 and CDR2 are MNHNY and SVGAGI (reference sequence). In nucleotides, the CDR3 is TGTGCCAGCAGTTACTCTTTAGCGGGAGATAACAATGAGCAGTTCTTC. It yields the protein CASSYSLAGDNNEQFF.

In its sample, this clonotype was seen many times. This chain uses TRBV6-5 with TRBJ2-7, with 11 bases aligning to TRBD2. With 5 bases clipped from V and 2 bases from J, the junction kept 5 bases outside the gene matches. The CDR3 contains 15 residues. Germline V gene sequence: CDR1 MNHEY, CDR2 SVGAGI. DNA for the CDR3: TGTGCCAGCAGTAGATTAGCGGGAGGGACCTACGAGCAGTACTTC. This gives the protein CASSRLAGGTYEQYF.

This clonotype occurred many times. V usage is TRBV3-1 and J usage is TRBJ1-3; TRBD1 aligns across 7 bases. This CDR3 region has 15 residues. V shed 5 bases and J 2 bases; nucleotides not matched to a gene: 6. Per germline, CDR1 LGHDT and CDR2 YNNKEL (reference sequence). As DNA, the CDR3 is TGTGCCAGCAGCATAAAGGGGGCTCCTGGAAACACCATATATTTT. Protein sequence: CASSIKGAPGNTIYF.

Details on this clonotype: A read error may produce the germline difference seen at one junction end. CDR3 in DNA: TGCAGTGCTAGACTAGGCTTAACAGCGGGAGTTGGTTACAATGAGCAGATCTTC. Translation gives CSARLGLTAGVGYNEQIF. The chain is built from TRBV20-1 and TRBJ2-1, with TRBD2 matching over 8 bases. In germline, CDR1 is DFQATT, CDR2 SNEGSKA (reference sequence). The CDR3 loop spans 18 amino acids.

The J gene is TRBJ2-5, the V gene TRBV4-2, with D possibly being TRBD2 (5 bases). Per germline, CDR1 LGHNA and CDR2 YNFKEQ. This CDR3 region has 17 residues. The ends were cut back, 0 bases at V and 6 bases at J, with 20 bases in the middle. The CDR3 protein is CASSQDGSSSRRQTQYF. The CDR3 DNA follows: TGTGCCAGCAGCCAAGATGGGAGCAGCTCAAGGCGGCAGACCCAGTACTTC.

At least ten counts were recorded for this clonotype. This rearrangement joins TRBV27 to TRBJ2-2; D unresolved. The ends were cut back, 5 bases at V and 6 bases at J, with 16 bases in the middle. This CDR3 is built from 15 residues. Germline V gives CDR1 MNHEY, CDR2 SMNVEV (reference sequence). The CDR3 region has the DNA TGTGCCAGCAGTCCCAGTCGTAACCACGCCGGGGAGCTGTTTTTT. Translation: CASSPSRNHAGELFF.

This clonotype was seen at least ten times. The V and J genes are TRBV18 and TRBJ2-7, with a weak D call TRBD2 (5 bases). The CDR3 extends over 18 amino acids. In germline, CDR1 is KGHSH, CDR2 LQKENI. V was shortened by 5 bases and J by 1 base, with 24 bases between the two germline ends. The CDR3 here is CASSFKEEGHPRSYEQYF. The DNA for the CDR3 is TGTGCCAGCTCATTCAAGGAGGAAGGCCACCCGAGGTCCTACGAGCAGTACTTC. The full variable domain, with the rest looked up from reference TRBV18 and TRBJ2-7, is NAGVMQNPRHLVRRRGQEARLRCSPMKGHSHVYWYRQLPEEGLKFMVYLQKENIIDESGMPKERFSAEFPKEGPSILRIQQVVRGDSAAYFCASSFKEEGHPRSYEQYFGPGTRLTVT.

This clonotype was seen a few times. The chain carries TRBV4-1 and TRBJ2-3; 8 bases are a match to TRBD2. The CDR3 is made up of 17 amino acids. Trimming at V came to 0 bases and at J to 2 bases, leaving 7 bases not matched to a gene. From germline, CDR1 is MGHRA and CDR2 YSYEKL. The CDR3 DNA reads as TGCGCCAGCAGCCAAGATTGGGTAGCGGGAAACACAGATACGCAGTATTTT. It specifies CASSQDWVAGNTDTQYF.

This clonotype was recorded at least ten times. The chain uses TRBV7-9 and TRBJ2-3; D unresolved. This CDR3 is 13 amino acids long. The V and J ends lost 5 bases and 2 bases respectively, with 8 bases between them. Germline CDR1 and CDR2: SEHNR and FQNEAQ (reference sequence). For the CDR3, the DNA is TGTGCCAGCAGCCCCCAGGCCACAGATACGCAGTATTTT. Its protein product is CASSPQATDTQYF.

J is TRBJ2-1 and V is TRBV18; 9 nucleotides line up with TRBD2. This CDR3 is built from 15 residues. The ends lost 3 bases at V and 5 bases at J; junction bases unmatched: 5. Germline loops: CDR1 KGHSH, CDR2 LQKENI. The CDR3 DNA follows: TGTGCCAGCTCACCCCGGAGACTAGCGGACAATGAGCAGTTCTTC. This codes for CASSPRRLADNEQFF.

This clonotype was found many times. This rearrangement joins TRBV7-6 to TRBJ2-1, with TRBD1 matching 11 bases. V lost 5 bases, J lost 2 bases, and 14 bases stayed unmatched. The CDR3 is 19 residues long. Germline values: CDR1 SGHVS, CDR2 FNYEAQ. In DNA, the CDR3 is TGTGCCAGCAGCCCACGGACAGGGGGCGGACTAGGAGCCTACAATGAGCAGTTCTTC. It yields the protein CASSPRTGGGLGAYNEQFF.

Many counts were recorded for this clonotype. The V and J genes are TRBV4-3 and TRBJ1-2, with 7 nucleotides matching TRBD1. The CDR3 consists of 15 residues. The V gene's germline CDR1 is LGHNA and CDR2 YSLEER. The J segment lost 4 bases and the V segment lost 0 bases, leaving 5 bases of the junction unmatched. CDR3 in DNA: TGCGCCAGCAGCCAAGAAAACCAGGGGGGCTATGGCTACACCTTC. Protein product: CASSQENQGGYGYTF.

This clonotype came up many times. The chain carries TRBV5-1 and TRBJ2-5, with D perhaps TRBD1 (5 bases). Germline loops: CDR1 SGHRS, CDR2 YFSETQ. The CDR3 contains 14 residues. The V end was cut by 4 bases, the J end by 1 base, with 11 bases between. CDR3 amino acids: CASSMTAVQETQYF. CDR3 nucleotides: TGCGCCAGCAGCATGACAGCCGTCCAAGAGACCCAGTACTTC. Combining the CDR3 with reference TRBV5-1 and TRBJ2-5 gives the whole variable domain KAGVTQTPRYLIKTRGQQVTLSCSPISGHRSVSWYQQTPGQGLQFLFEYFSETQRNKGNFPGRFSGRQFSNSRSEMNVSTLELGDSALYLCASSMTAVQETQYFGPGTRLLVL.

The chain carries TRBV6-2 or TRBV6-3 and TRBJ1-1, with TRBD1 matching 12 bases. Germline V gives CDR1 MNHEY, CDR2 SVGEGT. Trimming took 2 bases from V and 5 from J; bases not matched to a gene: 15. The CDR3 is 19 amino acids. The CDR3 loop is CASSYTYPGQGARWTEAFF. CDR3 in DNA: TGTGCCAGCAGTTACACTTATCCGGGACAGGGGGCTAGGTGGACTGAAGCTTTCTTT.

This clonotype appeared many times. The V call is TRBV28, the J call TRBJ1-1, with D perhaps matching TRBD1 (6 bases). CDR1 and CDR2 (germline): MDHEN, SYDVKM. The CDR3 loop spans 15 amino acids. The ends were cut back, 7 bases at V and 6 bases at J, with 21 bases in the middle. The CDR3 DNA reads as TGTGCCAGCATTGGACAGACCATTAAGTTGGCTGAAGCTTTCTTT. Its translation is CASIGQTIKLAEAFF.

This clonotype was seen at least ten times. This rearrangement joins TRBV7-9 to TRBJ1-2; 10 nucleotides agree with TRBD1. V was clipped by 5 bases and J by 2 bases; unmatched bases: 5. The CDR3 runs to 15 residues. Germline lookup yields CDR1 SEHNR and CDR2 FQNEAQ (reference sequence). CDR3 amino acids: CASSLPGQGNYGYTF. The DNA for the CDR3 is TGTGCCAGCAGCCTCCCGGGACAGGGGAACTATGGCTACACCTTC.

This chain joins TRBV28 and TRBJ2-1; D is perhaps TRBD1 or TRBD2 (6 bases each). CDR1 is MDHEN and CDR2 is SYDVKM in the germline V gene. V gave up 7 bases and J gave up 3 bases, with 22 bases separating them. The CDR3 runs 17 residues. CDR3 nucleotide sequence: TGTGCCAGCAAATCCTACGAGGGGGGCAGGGTCTACAATGAGCAGTTCTTC. This gives the protein CASKSYEGGRVYNEQFF.